The 16 T cell receptor beta chains listed next were all sequenced from one sample in a study of blood T cell repertoires in COVID-19. Assay: immunoSEQ multiplex PCR; the TCRdb copy retains only in-frame clones and omits some. The sample holds roughly 200,000 clones, approximately 90% seen once. Sequencing was performed on peripheral blood. The receptors shown here come from a woman between 18 and 29 years old who had recovered from COVID-19.

The chain carries TRBV4-3 and TRBJ1-4; TRBD1 aligns across 10 bases. Germline values: CDR1 LGHNA, CDR2 YSLEER. V was clipped by 3 bases and J by 8 bases; unmatched bases: 6. The CDR3 length is 15 residues. The CDR3, as DNA: TGCGCCAGCAGCCACTGGGACAGGGGAGGCGAAAAACTGTTTTTT. This codes for CASSHWDRGGEKLFF.

The chain links TRBV10-3 to TRBJ2-7; a possible D gene is TRBD1 (8 bases). The germline gives CDR1 ENHRY, CDR2 SYGVKD. V dropped 3 bases and J dropped 1 base, with 16 bases sitting between them. The CDR3 has 16 residues. The CDR3 coding sequence is TGTGCCATCAGTGAAAGCGGACAGGGAGGGTCCTACGAGCAGTACTTC. The encoded protein is CAISESGQGGSYEQYF.

The J gene is TRBJ1-5, the V gene TRBV28; 12 bases map to TRBD1. Trimming removed 5 bases from V and 7 bases from J; junction bases left unmatched: 9. There are 16 residues in the CDR3. Germline values: CDR1 MDHEN, CDR2 SYDVKM. CDR3 coding DNA: TGTGCCAGCAGTCCTACAGGGACAGGGGGCCTGCAGCCCCAGCATTTT. This translates into CASSPTGTGGLQPQHF.

CDR3: CASSLGPTRVGTQYF. The CDR3 DNA follows: TGTGCCAGCAGCTTAGGACCGACTAGAGTAGGTACGCAGTATTTT. The genes are TRBV5-5 and TRBJ2-3; D may be TRBD2 (6 bases). The V end was cut by 2 bases, the J end by 8 bases, with 18 bases between. This CDR3 spans 15 amino acids. Germline V CDR1 and CDR2: SGHKS, YYEKEE (reference sequence).

The chain carries TRBV9 and TRBJ2-1; 10 positions match TRBD2. The CDR3 has 15 residues. Unmatched junction bases numbered 6, after V lost 4 bases and J lost 5 bases. Germline V gives CDR1 SGDLS, CDR2 YYNGEE. The CDR3 loop is CASSPRSGRDNEQFF. CDR3 nucleotides: TGTGCCAGCAGCCCCAGAAGCGGGAGGGACAATGAGCAGTTCTTC.

The chain is built from TRBV7-8 and TRBJ1-5; no reliable D call. CDR1 is SGHVS and CDR2 is FQNEAQ in the germline V gene. The CDR3 runs to 18 residues. The ends were cut back, 2 bases at V and 0 bases at J, with 17 bases in the middle. In DNA, the CDR3 is TGTGCCAGCAGCTTATTAGAGCGGGCGGCTTATAGCAATCAGCCCCAGCATTTT. Residues: CASSLLERAAYSNQPQHF.

The chain uses TRBV12-3 or TRBV12-4 and TRBJ1-2; D is ambiguous. This CDR3 is built from 13 residues. The V and J ends lost 2 bases and 4 bases respectively, with 8 bases between them. This chain's CDR3 is CASSLWEGYGYTF. Written as DNA, the CDR3 is TGTGCCAGCAGTTTATGGGAGGGCTATGGCTACACCTTC.

This chain uses TRBV20-1 with TRBJ1-5; D is unclear. Germline V gives CDR1 DFQATT, CDR2 SNEGSKA (reference sequence). The CDR3 is 11 amino acids. Trimming pared 4 bases from V and 5 bases from J, leaving 6 bases between. The CDR3 is CSAMSHQPQHF. CDR3 DNA sequence: TGCAGTGCTATGAGCCATCAGCCCCAGCATTTT.

This clone was detected only a few times. Distinct nucleotide sequences in the sample also encode this CDR3. The J gene is TRBJ2-1, the V gene TRBV27; no clear D. This CDR3 region has 14 residues. From germline, CDR1 is MNHEY and CDR2 SMNVEV (reference sequence). V was shortened by 2 bases and J by 0 bases, with 5 bases between the two germline ends. CDR3 bases: TGTGCCAGCAGTTTACCGGGCTCCTACAATGAGCAGTTCTTC. Translated: CASSLPGSYNEQFF.

The chain uses TRBV5-1 and TRBJ2-5; D remains unclear. CDR3 length: 13 residues. CDR1 and CDR2 (germline): SGHRS, YFSETQ. V was trimmed by 4 bases and J by 1 base, leaving 8 bases between them. The DNA of the CDR3 is TGCGCCAGCAGCGACCCGGGCCAAGAGACCCAGTACTTC. Amino acid sequence: CASSDPGQETQYF. The full variable domain, in which reference TRBV5-1 and TRBJ2-5 provide the parts outside the CDR3, is KAGVTQTPRYLIKTRGQQVTLSCSPISGHRSVSWYQQTPGQGLQFLFEYFSETQRNKGNFPGRFSGRQFSNSRSEMNVSTLELGDSALYLCASSDPGQETQYFGPGTRLLVL.

The V call is TRBV5-3, the J call TRBJ2-3, with D tentatively TRBD1 (6 bases). TRBV5-3 is recorded as an ORF, its role being uncertain. Trimming cost V 1 base and J 2 bases, with 14 bases left between them. The CDR3 sequence is 16 residues long. CDR3 nucleotide sequence: TGTGCCAGAAGCTTGACAGGGCTTATTTTCACAGATACGCAGTATTTT. Its translation is CARSLTGLIFTDTQYF.

J is TRBJ1-3 and V is TRBV7-3, with D unresolved. Germline V gene data show CDR1 as SGHTA and CDR2 as FQGTGA. The CDR3 loop spans 13 amino acids. The V end lost 2 bases, the J end lost 4 bases, and 6 bases lay between the germline ends. The CDR3 spells CASSLAVGNTIYF. Here the CDR3 DNA reads TGTGCCAGCAGCTTAGCGGTCGGAAACACCATATATTTT. Drawing the rest from reference TRBV7-3 and TRBJ1-3, the complete variable domain is GAGVSQTPSNKVTEKGKYVELRCDPISGHTALYWYRQSLGQGPEFLIYFQGTGAADDSGLPNDRFFAVRPEGSVSTLKIQRTERGDSAVYLCASSLAVGNTIYFGEGSWLTVV.

The chain couples TRBV6-2 or TRBV6-3 to TRBJ2-1; possible D gene TRBD1, 6 bases. CDR1 and CDR2 from the germline V gene are MNHEY and SVGEGT. The CDR3 length is 15 residues. The V and J ends lost 6 bases and 6 bases respectively, with 18 bases between them. DNA of the CDR3: TGTGCCAGCAGCCGTTACTGGGGGCCCTTCAATGAGCAGTTCTTC. This encodes CASSRYWGPFNEQFF.

This clone was detected ten times or more. The chain couples TRBV7-3 to TRBJ2-3, with 7 bases matching TRBD1. The J segment lost 4 bases and the V segment lost 4 bases, leaving 2 bases of the junction unmatched. The CDR3 runs to 13 residues. CDR1 is SGHTA and CDR2 is FQGTGA in the germline V gene. For the CDR3, the DNA is TGTGCCAGCAGCTCACAGGGGTCAGATACGCAGTATTTT. Translated, it gives CASSSQGSDTQYF.

This rearrangement joins TRBV6-1 to TRBJ2-3; 8 positions agree with TRBD1. The CDR3 runs 16 residues. The V gene end was trimmed by 2 bases and the J gene end by 2 bases; junction bases not matched to a gene: 6. Germline CDR1 reads MNHNS; CDR2 reads SASEGT. The CDR3 is CASSEPAGGLTDTQYF. CDR3 in DNA: TGTGCCAGCAGTGAACCCGCAGGGGGCCTCACAGATACGCAGTATTTT.

This clone was seen only once. The genes are TRBV9 and TRBJ2-7; D is undetermined. Trimming pared 0 bases from V and 3 bases from J, leaving 10 bases between. CDR3 size: 14 residues. Germline CDR1 and CDR2: SGDLS and YYNGEE. The DNA of the CDR3 is TGTGCCAGCAGCGTAGGACCGGGTAACTACGAGCAGTACTTC. Its protein product is CASSVGPGNYEQYF.